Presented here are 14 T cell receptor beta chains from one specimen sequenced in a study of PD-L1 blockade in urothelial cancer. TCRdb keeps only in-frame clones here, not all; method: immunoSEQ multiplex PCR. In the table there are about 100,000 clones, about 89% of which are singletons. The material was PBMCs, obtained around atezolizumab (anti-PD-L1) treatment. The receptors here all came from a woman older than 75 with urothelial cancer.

DNA of the CDR3: TGTGCCAGCAGCGACCCAGGGGCCCCGGGAAGCTACGAGCAGTACTTC. This codes for CASSDPGAPGSYEQYF. The chain is built from TRBV11-2 and TRBJ2-7; D possibly corresponds to TRBD1 (6 bases). The germline gives CDR1 SGHAT, CDR2 FQNNGV. Trimming left V 5 bases short and J 3 bases short, with 20 bases between. The CDR3 covers 16 residues.

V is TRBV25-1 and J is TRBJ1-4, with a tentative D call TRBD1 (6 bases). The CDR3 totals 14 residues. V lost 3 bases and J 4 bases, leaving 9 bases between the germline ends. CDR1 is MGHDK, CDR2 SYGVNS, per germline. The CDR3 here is CASSETGRNEKLFF. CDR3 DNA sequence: TGTGCCAGCAGTGAGACAGGCCGTAATGAAAAACTGTTTTTT. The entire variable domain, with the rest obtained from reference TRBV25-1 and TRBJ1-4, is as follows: EADIYQTPRYLVIGTGKKITLECSQTMGHDKMYWYQQDPGMELHLIHYSYGVNSTEKGDLSSESTVSRIRTEHFPLTLESARPSHTSQYLCASSETGRNEKLFFGSGTQLSVL.

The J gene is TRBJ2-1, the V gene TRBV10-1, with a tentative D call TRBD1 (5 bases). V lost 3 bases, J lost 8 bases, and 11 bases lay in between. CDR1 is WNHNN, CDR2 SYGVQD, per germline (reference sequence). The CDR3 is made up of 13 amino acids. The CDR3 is CASSDGRAYEQFF. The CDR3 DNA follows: TGCGCCAGCAGTGATGGCAGGGCGTATGAGCAGTTCTTC.

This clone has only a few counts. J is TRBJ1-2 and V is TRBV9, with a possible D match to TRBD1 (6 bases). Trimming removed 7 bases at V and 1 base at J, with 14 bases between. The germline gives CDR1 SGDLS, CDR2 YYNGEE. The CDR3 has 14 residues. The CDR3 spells CASSAGAGNYGYTF. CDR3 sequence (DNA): TGTGCCAGCTCGGCGGGGGCCGGTAACTATGGCTACACCTTC.

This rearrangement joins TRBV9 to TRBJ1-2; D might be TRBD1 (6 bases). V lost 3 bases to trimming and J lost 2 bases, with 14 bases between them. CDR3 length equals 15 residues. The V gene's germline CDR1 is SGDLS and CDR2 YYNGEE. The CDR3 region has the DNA TGTGCCAGCAGCGCTCCCAGGGGTGGAAACTATGGCTACACCTTC. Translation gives CASSAPRGGNYGYTF. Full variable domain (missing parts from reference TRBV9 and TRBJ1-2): DSGVTQTPKHLITATGQRVTLRCSPRSGDLSVYWYQQSLDQGLQFLIQYYNGEERAKGNILERFSAQQFPDLHSELNLSSLELGDSALYFCASSAPRGGNYGYTFGSGTRLTVV.

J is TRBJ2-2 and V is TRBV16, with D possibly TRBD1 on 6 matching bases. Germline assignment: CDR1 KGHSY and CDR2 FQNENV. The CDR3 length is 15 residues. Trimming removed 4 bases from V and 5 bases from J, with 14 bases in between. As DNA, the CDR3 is TGTGCCAGCAGCCCTCCAACAGGGTATACCGGGGAGCTGTTTTTT. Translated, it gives CASSPPTGYTGELFF. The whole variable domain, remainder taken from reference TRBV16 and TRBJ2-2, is GEEVAQTPKHLVRGEGQKAKLYCAPIKGHSYVFWYQQVLKNEFKFLISFQNENVFDETGMPKERFSAKCLPNSPCSLEIQATKLEDSAVYFCASSPPTGYTGELFFGEGSRLTVL.

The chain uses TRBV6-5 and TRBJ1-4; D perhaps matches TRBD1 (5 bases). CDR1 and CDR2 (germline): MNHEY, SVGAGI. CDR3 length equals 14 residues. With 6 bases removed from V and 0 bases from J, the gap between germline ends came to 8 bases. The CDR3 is CASRRGTTNEKLFF. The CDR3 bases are TGTGCCAGCAGAAGGGGTACAACTAATGAAAAACTGTTTTTT.

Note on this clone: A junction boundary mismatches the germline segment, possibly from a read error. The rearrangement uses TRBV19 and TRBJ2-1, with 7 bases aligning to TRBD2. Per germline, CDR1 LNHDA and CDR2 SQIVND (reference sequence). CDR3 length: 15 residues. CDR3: CASSLESGGRAPQFF. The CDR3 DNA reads TGTGCCAGTAGTTTAGAATCGGGTGGGAGGGCCCCGCAGTTCTTC.

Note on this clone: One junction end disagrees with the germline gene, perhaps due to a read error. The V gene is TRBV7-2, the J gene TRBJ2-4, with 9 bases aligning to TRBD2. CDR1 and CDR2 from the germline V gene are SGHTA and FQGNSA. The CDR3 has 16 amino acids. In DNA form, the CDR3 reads TGTGCCAGCAGCCCCCCGACTAGCGGCGTCACTACCGCCAAGCTTTTC. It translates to CASSPPTSGVTTAKLF.

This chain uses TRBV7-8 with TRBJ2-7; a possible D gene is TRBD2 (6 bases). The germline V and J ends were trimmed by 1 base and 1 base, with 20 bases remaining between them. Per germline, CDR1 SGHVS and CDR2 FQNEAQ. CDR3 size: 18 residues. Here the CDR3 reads CASSLGGVGSGRSYEQYF. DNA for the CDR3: TGTGCCAGCAGCTTAGGCGGCGTCGGTAGCGGACGGTCCTACGAGCAGTACTTC.

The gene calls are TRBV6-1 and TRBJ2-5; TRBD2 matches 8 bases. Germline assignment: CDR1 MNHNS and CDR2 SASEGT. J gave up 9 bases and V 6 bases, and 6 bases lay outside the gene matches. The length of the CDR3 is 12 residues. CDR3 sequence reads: CASRIRGGPQYF. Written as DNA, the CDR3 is TGTGCCAGCAGGATACGGGGGGGACCCCAGTACTTC.

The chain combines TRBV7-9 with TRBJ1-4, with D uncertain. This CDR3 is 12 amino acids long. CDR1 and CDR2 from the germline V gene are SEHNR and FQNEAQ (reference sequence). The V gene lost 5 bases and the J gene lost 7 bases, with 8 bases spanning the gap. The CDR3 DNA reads TGTGCCAGCAGCCGTAGTACTGAAAAACTGTTTTTT. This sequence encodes CASSRSTEKLFF.

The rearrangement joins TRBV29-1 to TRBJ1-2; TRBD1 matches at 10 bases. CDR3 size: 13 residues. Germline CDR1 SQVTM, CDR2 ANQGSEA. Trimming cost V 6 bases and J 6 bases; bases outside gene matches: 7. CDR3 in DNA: TGCAGCGTCAATCGGGACAGGGGAAATGGCTACACCTTC. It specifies CSVNRDRGNGYTF.

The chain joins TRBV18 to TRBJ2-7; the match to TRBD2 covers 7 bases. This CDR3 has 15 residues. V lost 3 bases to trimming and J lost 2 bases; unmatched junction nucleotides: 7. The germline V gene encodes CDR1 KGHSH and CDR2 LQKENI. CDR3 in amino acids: CASSPNAGATYEQYF. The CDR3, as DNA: TGTGCCAGCTCACCTAATGCGGGAGCGACCTACGAGCAGTACTTC.